Shown below are 14 T cell receptor beta chains from a single sample sequenced in a study of CD8+CD57+ T cells in acquired aplastic anemia. Before being chosen for sequencing, patients had shown CD8+CD57+ cell expansion by flow cytometry. TCR beta VDJ and CDR3 profiling used genomic DNA as template. TCRdb reanalysed the reads using MiXCR and keeps one entry per CDR3 protein. The data hold about 98,000 distinct CDR3 sequences, with around 68% observed a single time. Sequencing used sorted CD4+, CD8+, or CD8+CD57+ T cells (not recorded which) from PBMCs. The source of these receptors is a human donor with aplastic anemia.

This sequence joins TRBV5-5 and TRBJ2-3, with D possibly matching TRBD2 (6 bases). In germline, CDR1 is SGHKS, CDR2 YYEKEE (reference sequence). This CDR3 region has 15 residues. V was trimmed by 5 bases and J by 0 bases, leaving 13 bases between them. Here the CDR3 DNA reads TGTGCCAGCAGTCTTCCGAGCGGGAGCACAGATACGCAGTATTTT. It specifies CASSLPSGSTDTQYF.

The chain combines TRBV20-1 with TRBJ2-3, with D unresolved. Trimming pared 5 bases from V and 4 bases from J, leaving 19 bases between. Germline values: CDR1 DFQATT, CDR2 SNEGSKA (reference sequence). The CDR3 spans 15 residues. The CDR3 DNA reads as TGCAGTGCTTCCTACGGGCCGGCTAGGGCAGATACGCAGTATTTT. This codes for CSASYGPARADTQYF.

V and J are TRBV2 and TRBJ2-7; 8 bases are a match to TRBD2. This CDR3 is 12 amino acids long. The V gene's germline CDR1 is SNHLY and CDR2 FYNNEI. With V trimmed by 11 bases and J by 7 bases, 10 bases remained unmatched. In nucleotides, the CDR3 is TGTGCCGGCCGCCGCAGCGGGAGAGAGCAGTACTTC. Translation gives CAGRRSGREQYF. Supplemented by reference TRBV2 and TRBJ2-7, the full variable domain reads EPEVTQTPSHQVTQMGQEVILRCVPISNHLYFYWYRQILGQKVEFLVSFYNNEISEKSEIFDDQFSVERPDGSNFTLKIRSTKLEDSAMYFCAGRRSGREQYFGPGTRLTVT.

The CDR3: CSVGQRNEQYF. In DNA form, the CDR3 reads TGCAGCGTAGGACAGCGTAACGAGCAGTACTTC. The chain has TRBV29-1 and TRBJ2-7, with a weak D call TRBD1 (6 bases). In germline, CDR1 is SQVTM, CDR2 ANQGSEA. This CDR3 spans 11 amino acids. Trimming took off 6 bases at V and 5 bases at J, with 11 bases between the two ends.

The chain links TRBV20-1 to TRBJ2-3; 11 nucleotides match TRBD2. Germline trimming cut 6 bases from V and 5 bases from J; bases unmatched to any gene: 7. There are 14 residues in the CDR3. Germline CDR1 and CDR2: DFQATT and SNEGSKA (reference sequence). The CDR3 sequence is CSAPLAGVVDTQYF. CDR3 nucleotide sequence: TGCAGTGCACCACTAGCGGGAGTTGTAGATACGCAGTATTTT.

The chain links TRBV24-1 to TRBJ2-3; the D gene is possibly TRBD2 (5 bases). CDR1 is KGHDR, CDR2 SFDVKD, per germline. The length of the CDR3 is 14 residues. With 7 bases removed from V and 4 bases from J, the gap between germline ends came to 14 bases. CDR3 sequence: CATSETGDSDTQYF. In DNA form, the CDR3 reads TGTGCCACCAGCGAAACCGGGGATTCAGATACGCAGTATTTT.

J is TRBJ1-1 and V is TRBV10-1, with TRBD1 as a possible D gene (5 bases). The CDR3 totals 13 residues. Germline V gene lookup returns CDR1 WNHNN and CDR2 SYGVQD (reference sequence). Trimming took 5 bases from V and 0 from J, leaving 7 bases between them. The CDR3 loop is CASSRDLNTEAFF. CDR3 in DNA: TGCGCCAGCAGTCGGGACTTGAACACTGAAGCTTTCTTT.

The chain employs TRBV24-1 and TRBJ2-1, with 12 bases that match TRBD1. The CDR3 is 16 residues long. J lost 6 bases, V lost 5 bases, and 7 bases had no gene match. CDR1 and CDR2 (germline): KGHDR, SFDVKD. The DNA of the CDR3 is TGTGCCACCAGTGCCGGGACAGGGGGCGCAGGCAATGAGCAGTTCTTC. This sequence encodes CATSAGTGGAGNEQFF.

This chain uses TRBV20-1 with TRBJ2-5, with a weak D call TRBD2 (5 bases). The CDR3 totals 15 residues. Germline loops: CDR1 DFQATT, CDR2 SNEGSKA (reference sequence). V shed 0 bases and J shed 1 base, with 12 bases lying between them. CDR3 region: CSARDSAAAQETQYF. CDR3 DNA sequence: TGCAGTGCTAGAGATTCAGCGGCAGCCCAAGAGACCCAGTACTTC.

The chain combines TRBV7-3 with TRBJ1-4; D uncertain. The CDR3 is 12 amino acids. Trimming stripped 2 bases from V and 7 bases from J, with 5 bases between. From germline, CDR1 is SGHTA and CDR2 FQGTGA. The CDR3 nucleotides read TGTGCCAGCAGCTTAGGTTCTGAAAAACTGTTTTTT. It is translated as CASSLGSEKLFF.

This chain's CDR3 is CASSVQGNYEQYF. The CDR3 DNA sequence: TGTGCCAGCAGTGTACAGGGCAACTACGAGCAGTACTTC. The chain is built from TRBV2 and TRBJ2-7; weak D call: TRBD1 (6 bases). The CDR3 contains 13 residues. CDR1 SNHLY and CDR2 FYNNEI come from the germline V gene. With 4 bases removed from V and 3 bases from J, the gap between germline ends came to 10 bases.

The chain links TRBV19 to TRBJ2-6, with D possibly being TRBD2 (6 bases). V lost 11 bases, J lost 4 bases, and 15 bases lay in between. The length of the CDR3 is 14 residues. In germline, CDR1 is LNHDA, CDR2 SQIVND (reference sequence). The CDR3 reads CAGRMGTGANVLTF. Written as DNA, the CDR3 is TGTGCCGGGAGGATGGGGACCGGGGCCAACGTCCTGACTTTC.

This clonotype showed up just once. The rearrangement links TRBV29-1 to TRBJ1-1, with a weak D call TRBD1 (5 bases). Germline V gene lookup returns CDR1 SQVTM and CDR2 ANQGSEA. CDR3 length: 11 amino acids. Trimming pared 7 bases from V and 8 bases from J, leaving 14 bases between. The CDR3 nucleotides are TGCAGCGCTCGGGACGGACGGGAAGCTTTCTTT. Encoded protein: CSARDGREAFF.

The chain couples TRBV24-1 to TRBJ2-3; a weak D match, TRBD2 (6 bases). The V gene's germline CDR1 is KGHDR and CDR2 SFDVKD. The CDR3 spans 13 residues. Between the trimmed V and J ends, which lost 0 bases and 6 bases, there was a span of 6 bases. Written as DNA, the CDR3 is TGTGCCACCAGTGATTTGCGGGGGGATACGCAGTATTTT. As protein: CATSDLRGDTQYF.